This T cell receptor beta chain derives from a study of low-dose radiotherapy and immunotherapy resistance in tumors. About the study: Treatment of Cohort 2 consisted of 1 Gy per fraction every two weeks, amounting to 13 Gy over 26 weeks. Each patient was administered nivolumab intravenously at 240 mg, which was a flat dose, every two weeks, along with intravenous ipilimumab at 1 mg/kg every six weeks.

cDNA synthesis used a TRAV/TRBV-specific primer set for both chains. The TCRs were subjected to amplification over 20 PCR cycles employing a constant-region primer in conjunction with a V-primer adapter. Using its own MiXCR run on the reads, TCRdb lists one record per CDR3 protein. The sample holds 65,000 to 95,000 distinct CDR3 sequences, 17% seen once. This clonotype was counted many times. The time point: after trial treatment. The sample's treatment: LDRT plus nivolumab, ipilimumab, low-dose cyclophosphamide and aspirin (RACIN trial). Per germline, CDR1 MNHEY and CDR2 SVGAGI. There are 13 residues in the CDR3. Between the trimmed V and J ends, which lost 6 bases and 9 bases, there was a span of 15 bases.

The clonotype was recovered from a male donor with prostate cancer. This rearrangement joins TRBV6-5 to TRBJ2-1; D perhaps matches TRBD2 (5 bases). The source material was PBMCs, sampled after low-dose radiotherapy plus immunotherapy. This CDR3 reads CASSSTRSGEQFF. In DNA, the CDR3 is TGTGCCAGCAGCTCAACTCGAAGCGGTGAGCAGTTCTTC.